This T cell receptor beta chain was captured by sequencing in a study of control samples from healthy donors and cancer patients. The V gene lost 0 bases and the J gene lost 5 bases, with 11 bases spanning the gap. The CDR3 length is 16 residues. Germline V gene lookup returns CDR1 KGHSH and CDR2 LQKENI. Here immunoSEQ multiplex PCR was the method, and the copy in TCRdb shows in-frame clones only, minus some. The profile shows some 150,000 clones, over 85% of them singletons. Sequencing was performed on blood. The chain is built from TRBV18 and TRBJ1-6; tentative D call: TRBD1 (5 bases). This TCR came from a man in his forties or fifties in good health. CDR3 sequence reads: CASSPPGAGNNSPLHF. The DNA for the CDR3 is TGTGCCAGCTCACCACCAGGGGCAGGGAATAATTCACCCCTCCACTTT.